A selection of T cell receptor beta chains follows, all from one sample in a study of cytomegalovirus exposure and HLA in healthy donors. Clones were read by immunoSEQ multiplex PCR, and TCRdb kept only the in-frame ones, dropping some. The sample records around 100,000 clones, around four fifths being singletons. Sequenced sample: PBMCs. The receptor set was obtained from a woman aged 40 to 50 in good health and CMV-seronegative. Each CDR3 is given with its conserved first and last residue. D genes are given only for firm matches. Only some rows state a clone size, as once, few, many or a class for expanded clones.

TRBV28	TRBD1	TRBJ1-2	14	-	TGTGCCAGCAGTCCGGGGACAGTCGGCCTTGGCTACACCTTC	CASSPGTVGLGYTF
TRBV27	-	TRBJ1-1	15	-	TGTGCCAGCAGTCCAGTGACACGACGGAACACTGAAGCTTTCTTT	CASSPVTRRNTEAFF
TRBV7-2	-	TRBJ2-7	12	-	TGTGCCAGCAGCTACGTCACTGGCGAGCAGTACTTC	CASSYVTGEQYF
TRBV10-3	-	TRBJ1-1	12	-	TGTGCCATCAGTGCCCCCAGGGGCGAAGCTTTCTTT	CAISAPRGEAFF
TRBV28	TRBD1	TRBJ1-5	15	-	TGTGCCAGCAGTTCAACAGGGGAGGGCAATCAGCCCCAGCATTTT	CASSSTGEGNQPQHF
TRBV9	TRBD2	TRBJ2-5	13	-	TGTGCCAGCAGCAGGGGACTAGCGGGAGGATTGTACTTC	CASSRGLAGGLYF
TRBV7-3	-	TRBJ2-1	13	-	TGTGCCAGCAGCCGAGTCGGAGGGAATGAGCAGTTCTTC	CASSRVGGNEQFF
TRBV29-1	TRBD1	TRBJ1-2	12	-	TGCAGCGTTTCCGGGACAGGGGATGGCTACACCTTC	CSVSGTGDGYTF
TRBV11-2	-	TRBJ2-7	15	-	TGTGCCAGCAGCCCAACAGGGGGGGCCTCCTACGAGCAGTACTTC	CASSPTGGASYEQYF
TRBV28	-	TRBJ1-2	15	-	TGTGCCAGCACCACCTTTGGGGGACTCAACTATGGCTACACCTTC	CASTTFGGLNYGYTF
TRBV4-1	-	TRBJ1-2	14	-	TGCGCCAGCAGCCCAGGGGTTGTTAACTATGGCTACACCTTC	CASSPGVVNYGYTF
TRBV2	TRBD2	TRBJ2-7	15	-	TGTGCCAGCAGTGAGTGGGCGGGAGGGTCCTACGAGCAGTACTTC	CASSEWAGGSYEQYF
TRBV28	TRBD2	TRBJ2-3	15	-	TGTGCCAGCAGTCGTCGGACTAGCGGCACAGATACGCAGTATTTT	CASSRRTSGTDTQYF
TRBV18	-	TRBJ1-3	18	-	TGTGCCAGCTCACCGGACAGCTGGACGCATCTCTCTGGAAACACCATATATTTT	CASSPDSWTHLSGNTIYF
TRBV7-2	-	TRBJ1-1	15	-	TGTGCCAGCGTAGCCTACGGAGGGGTAAACACTGAAGCTTTCTTT	CASVAYGGVNTEAFF
TRBV6-5	TRBD1	TRBJ1-5	12	few	TGTGCCTCGGGACAGGGGAATCAGCCCCAGCATTTT	CASGQGNQPQHF
TRBV5-4	-	TRBJ1-1	16	-	TGTGCCAGCAGCTTGGGTGGGGACACCAGAAACACTGAAGCTTTCTTT	CASSLGGDTRNTEAFF
TRBV27	-	TRBJ2-2	14	-	TGTGCCAGCAGTCCGGACACTAACACCGGGGAGCTGTTTTTT	CASSPDTNTGELFF
TRBV6-4	TRBD2	TRBJ2-3	17	-	TGTGCCAGCAGGGACCCTCTCCGCGGGAGTCCACCAGATACGCAGTATTTT	CASRDPLRGSPPDTQYF
TRBV27	-	TRBJ1-6	20	-	TGTGCCAGCAGTTTAAGGGAGGACGGACGGGAAAGCTCCTATAATTCACCCCTCCACTTT	CASSLREDGRESSYNSPLHF
TRBV7-2	-	TRBJ2-7	13	-	TGTGCCAGCAGCCCTAGTACCGACTACGAGCAGTACTTC	CASSPSTDYEQYF
TRBV7-2	TRBD1	TRBJ2-4	16	-	TGTGCCAGCAGCCAGATAGGACAGGTGGCCAAAAACATTCAGTACTTC	CASSQIGQVAKNIQYF